These T cell receptor beta chains were read from a single sample in a study of early T cells in non-severe SARS-CoV-2 infection. Using its own MiXCR run on the 5' RACE reads, TCRdb lists one record per CDR3 protein. The sample contains approximately 39,000 distinct CDR3 sequences, about 4.5% of which appear only once. Sequencing was carried out using whole blood. The receptors derive from an adult who was a healthcare worker with PCR-confirmed SARS-CoV-2 infection or an uninfected control (not recorded which). Each CDR3 is given with its conserved first and last residue. Fields, in order: V gene, D gene, J gene, clone size, CDR3 DNA, CDR3 protein. The D gene is left open where the match is weak. Size tells how often a clone was seen (once, few, many) or the class of an expanded clone, and some rows leave it out.

TRBV7-9	-	TRBJ2-6	many	TGTGCCAGCAGCTTCGGGGGCGGGAGCGTCCTGACTTTC	CASSFGGGSVLTF
TRBV30	TRBD1	TRBJ2-2	many	TGTGCCTGGAGTTTCATCAGGGGGCGCGTCGGGGAGCTGTTTTTT	CAWSFIRGRVGELFF
TRBV18	-	TRBJ2-7	many	TGTGCCAGCTCACCAAGGGACACCCCTAACGAGCAGTACTTC	CASSPRDTPNEQYF
TRBV5-4	-	TRBJ1-5	many	TGTGCCAGCAGCTTGGATGCAGGGCCCAATCAGCCCCAGCATTTT	CASSLDAGPNQPQHF
TRBV7-2	-	TRBJ2-3	medium-sized	TGTGCCAGCAGCTTAGCCCAGTCAAGGAGCACAGATACGCAGTATTTT	CASSLAQSRSTDTQYF
TRBV6-6	-	TRBJ1-4	many	TGTGCCAGCAGTTACTCGAGATCCCCCCCTACACTGTTTTTT	CASSYSRSPPTLFF
TRBV18	-	TRBJ1-6	many	TGTGCCAGCTCACCACCGGGGTCCGGTTCACCCCTCCACTTT	CASSPPGSGSPLHF
TRBV19	TRBD1	TRBJ2-2	many	TGTGCCACCCGGACAGGGGGCGTCGACACCGGGGAGCTGTTTTTT	CATRTGGVDTGELFF
TRBV11-2	-	TRBJ2-5	many	TGTGCCAGCAACCTGCAGGGGGGCGGCGGAGAGACCCAGTACTTC	CASNLQGGGGETQYF
TRBV29-1	-	TRBJ2-5	many	TGCAGCGCGCTCTACTTTGGGACGGTGTACCAAGAGACCCAGTACTTC	CSALYFGTVYQETQYF
TRBV25-1	-	TRBJ1-6	many	TGTGCCAGCACGGACAGTAGCTCCTATAATTCACCCCTCCACTTT	CASTDSSSYNSPLHF
TRBV10-2	-	TRBJ1-4	many	TGCGCCAGCAGTGACGGACCGACTAATGAAAAACTGTTTTTT	CASSDGPTNEKLFF
TRBV6-5	-	TRBJ2-3	many	TGTGCCAGCAGTCCCCAGGGACTTCCTCAGGCCACAGATACGCAGTATTTT	CASSPQGLPQATDTQYF
TRBV12-3/TRBV12-4	-	TRBJ2-1	few	TGTGCCAGCAGTTTTACGGGTGGGTCCTACAATGAGCAGTTCTTC	CASSFTGGSYNEQFF
TRBV9	TRBD2	TRBJ2-3	-	TGTGCCAGCAGCCCCGGGGGGGCCTGGACAGATACGCAGTATTTT	CASSPGGAWTDTQYF